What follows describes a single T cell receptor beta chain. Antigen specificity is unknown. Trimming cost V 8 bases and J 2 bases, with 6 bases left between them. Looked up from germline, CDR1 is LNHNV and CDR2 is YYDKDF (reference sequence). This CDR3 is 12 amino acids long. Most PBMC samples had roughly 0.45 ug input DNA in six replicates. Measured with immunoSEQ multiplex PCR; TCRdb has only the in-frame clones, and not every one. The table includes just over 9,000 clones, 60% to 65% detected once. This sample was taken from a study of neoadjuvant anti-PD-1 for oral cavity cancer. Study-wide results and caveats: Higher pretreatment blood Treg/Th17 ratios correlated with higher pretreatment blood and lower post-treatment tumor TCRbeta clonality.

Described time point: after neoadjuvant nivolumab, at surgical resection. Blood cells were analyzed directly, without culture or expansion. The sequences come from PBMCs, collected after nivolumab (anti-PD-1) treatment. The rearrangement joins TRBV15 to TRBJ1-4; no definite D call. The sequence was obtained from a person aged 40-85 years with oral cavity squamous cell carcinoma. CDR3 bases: TGTGCCACCCGGGAGACTAATGAAAAACTGTTTTTT. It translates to CATRETNEKLFF. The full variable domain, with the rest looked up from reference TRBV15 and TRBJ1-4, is DAMVIQNPRYQVTQFGKPVTLSCSQTLNHNVMYWYQQKSSQAPKLLFHYYDKDFNNEADTPDNFQSRRPNTSFCFLDIRSPGLGDTAMYLCATRETNEKLFFGSGTQLSVL.